The rows below give T cell receptor beta chains drawn from one sample of a study of graft-versus-host responses after intestinal transplantation. Their specific antigens are unknown. Assay used: immunoSEQ multiplex PCR; TCRdb lists only in-frame clones, some missing. The sample has approximately 90,000 clones, approximately 78% seen once. The sequencing here drew on unstimulated CD4+ T cells sorted from spleen or lymph node cells, taken before intestinal transplant. These receptors all come from a human donor who received an intestinal transplant. The CDR3 runs from the conserved cysteine through the conserved F or W.

v_gene	j_gene	CDR3aa
TRBV7-2	TRBJ2-7	CASSLGGGTLAVQYF
TRBV5-1	TRBJ2-5	CASSFQGVQETQYF
TRBV5-1	TRBJ1-2	CASSLKDSLYGYTF
TRBV9	TRBJ2-7	CASSVRSGKGEQYF
TRBV18	TRBJ1-2	CASSAGTDFGYTF
TRBV28	TRBJ1-5	CASSSPTEPQHF
TRBV5-4	TRBJ2-5	CASSFSDREETQYF
TRBV5-4	TRBJ2-4	CASSLAAGVQGNIQYF
TRBV9	TRBJ1-5	CASNRDPNSNQPQHF
TRBV5-1	TRBJ2-3	CASSTGQARDTQYF
TRBV7-9	TRBJ1-4	CASSLGDRGSEKLFF
TRBV6-1	TRBJ1-2	CASSASTGTALYGYTF
TRBV9	TRBJ1-3	CASSVLASGVNTIYF
TRBV5-4	TRBJ2-3	CASSRLGTDTQYF
TRBV27	TRBJ1-5	CASSLHSGQGKDQPQHF
TRBV10-1	TRBJ2-5	CASSSGTGSRETQYF
TRBV5-1	TRBJ2-5	CASSLVGGGETQYF
TRBV7-8	TRBJ2-3	CASSMSGGATDTQYF
TRBV2	TRBJ1-2	CASSETGLGYGYTF
TRBV5-1	TRBJ1-2	CASSLGTNYGYTF
TRBV6-5	TRBJ2-1	CASSYQGPLGNEQFF
TRBV30	TRBJ2-5	CAWSMTDRVGETQYF
TRBV29-1	TRBJ2-1	CSAAESHNEQFF
TRBV6-6	TRBJ2-5	CASSPRGSGVETQYF
TRBV19	TRBJ2-1	CASRGLAGRESSYNEQFF
TRBV5-5	TRBJ2-7	CASSFLGTGDSYEQYF
TRBV14	TRBJ1-2	CASSPRQNYGYTF
TRBV7-2	TRBJ1-2	CASTPEGTNYGYTF
TRBV7-9	TRBJ2-7	CASSLAGQAYEQYF
TRBV6-6	TRBJ2-1	CASSPHLASYNEQFF
TRBV2	TRBJ1-5	CASSADGQGGQPQHF
TRBV27	TRBJ1-2	CASSLPAGGCYGYTF
TRBV5-4	TRBJ2-1	CASSLAGGGARDEQFF
TRBV28	TRBJ1-5	CASAGAGGRGQPQHF
TRBV18	TRBJ2-3	CASSPSGLTDTQYF
TRBV30	TRBJ2-3	CARDWGGGAPDTQYF
TRBV28	TRBJ2-7	CASRTSGRSGQYF
TRBV7-8	TRBJ1-6	CASSFSEAPLHF
TRBV15	TRBJ2-1	CATSKGQAGYNEQFF
TRBV5-1	TRBJ2-1	CASSLAGGRAPEQFF
TRBV5-1	TRBJ2-6	CASSLGDRAGANVLTF
TRBV7-6	TRBJ2-5	CASSLGLAGGQETQYF